The T cell receptor beta chain under discussion was sequenced for a study of cytomegalovirus exposure and HLA in healthy donors. On the study more broadly: As an earlier analysis found, 150 million to 200 million T cells yielded some 120 million unique TCR beta sequences.

CDR1 is LNHDA, CDR2 SQIVND, per germline (reference sequence). Trimming pared 4 bases from V and 0 bases from J, leaving 16 bases between. The CDR3 is 18 amino acids. The PCR ran on 60 Vbeta and 13 Jbeta primers. Sequenced by immunoSEQ multiplex PCR; TCRdb stores in-frame clones only, minus some. The sample records roughly 200,000 clones, roughly 13% being singletons. The TCR comes from a man between 50 and 59 years old in good health and CMV-seropositive. The genes are TRBV19 and TRBJ2-6; no clear D. Input material: PBMCs. The CDR3 coding sequence is TGTGCCAGTAGTAGGGCAGCTTCTCTACGCTCTGGGGCCAACGTCCTGACTTTC. Translated: CASSRAASLRSGANVLTF.